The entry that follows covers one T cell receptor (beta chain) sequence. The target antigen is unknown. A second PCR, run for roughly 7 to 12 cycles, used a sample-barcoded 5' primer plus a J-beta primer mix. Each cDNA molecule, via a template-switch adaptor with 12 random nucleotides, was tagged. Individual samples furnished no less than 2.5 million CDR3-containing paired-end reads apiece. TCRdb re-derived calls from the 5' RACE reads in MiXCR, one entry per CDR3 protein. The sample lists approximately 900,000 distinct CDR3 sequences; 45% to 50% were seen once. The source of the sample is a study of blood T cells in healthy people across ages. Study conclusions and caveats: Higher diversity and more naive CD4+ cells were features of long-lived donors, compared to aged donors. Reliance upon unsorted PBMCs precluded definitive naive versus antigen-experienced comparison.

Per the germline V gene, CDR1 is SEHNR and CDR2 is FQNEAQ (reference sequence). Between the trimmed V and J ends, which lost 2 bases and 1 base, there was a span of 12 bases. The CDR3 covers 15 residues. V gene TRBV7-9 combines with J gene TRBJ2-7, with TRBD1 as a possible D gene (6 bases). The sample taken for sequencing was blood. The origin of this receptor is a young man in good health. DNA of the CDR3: TGTGCCAGCAGCTTACAGGGGCCGCTATCCTACGAGCAGTACTTC. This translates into CASSLQGPLSYEQYF. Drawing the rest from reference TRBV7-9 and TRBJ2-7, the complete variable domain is DTGVSQNPRHKITKRGQNVTFRCDPISEHNRLYWYRQTLGQGPEFLTYFQNEAQLEKSRLLSDRFSAERPKGSFSTLEIQRTEQGDSAMYLCASSLQGPLSYEQYFGPGTRLTVT.